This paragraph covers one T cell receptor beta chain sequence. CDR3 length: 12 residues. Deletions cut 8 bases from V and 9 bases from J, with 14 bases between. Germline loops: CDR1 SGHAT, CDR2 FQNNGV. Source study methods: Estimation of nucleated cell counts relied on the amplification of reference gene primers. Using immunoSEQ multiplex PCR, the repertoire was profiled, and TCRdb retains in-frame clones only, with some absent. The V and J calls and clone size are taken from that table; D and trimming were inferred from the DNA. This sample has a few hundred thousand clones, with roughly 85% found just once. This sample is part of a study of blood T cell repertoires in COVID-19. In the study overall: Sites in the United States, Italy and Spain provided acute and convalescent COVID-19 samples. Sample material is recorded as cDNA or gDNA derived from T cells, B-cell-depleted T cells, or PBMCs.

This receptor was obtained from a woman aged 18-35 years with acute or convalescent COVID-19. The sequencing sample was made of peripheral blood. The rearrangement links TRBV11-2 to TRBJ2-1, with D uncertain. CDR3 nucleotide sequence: TGTGCCAGCTCCTCTCCGCCGCGTGAGCAGTTCTTC. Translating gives CASSSPPREQFF. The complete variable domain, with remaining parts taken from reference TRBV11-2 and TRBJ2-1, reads EAGVAQSPRYKIIEKRQSVAFWCNPISGHATLYWYQQILGQGPKLLIQFQNNGVVDDSQLPKDRFSAERLKGVDSTLKIQPAKLEDSAVYLCASSSPPREQFFGPGTRLTVL.